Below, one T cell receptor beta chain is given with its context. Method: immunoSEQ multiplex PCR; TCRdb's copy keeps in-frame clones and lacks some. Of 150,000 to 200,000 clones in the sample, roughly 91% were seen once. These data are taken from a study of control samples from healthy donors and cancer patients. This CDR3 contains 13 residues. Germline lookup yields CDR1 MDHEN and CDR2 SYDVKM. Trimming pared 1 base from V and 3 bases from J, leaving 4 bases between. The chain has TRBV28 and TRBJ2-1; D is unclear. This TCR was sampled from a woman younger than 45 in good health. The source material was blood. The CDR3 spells CASSLYGYNEQFF. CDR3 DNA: TGTGCCAGCAGTTTATATGGCTACAATGAGCAGTTCTTC.